This TCR beta chain was observed in a study of T-cell reconstitution after alpha-beta-depleted transplantation in children. The V and J ends lost 5 bases and 4 bases, in that order; junction bases with no gene match: 11. Germline V lookup: CDR1 MNHEY, CDR2 SMNVEV (reference sequence). The length of the CDR3 is 17 residues. The table lists this clonotype with many counts. As it was prepared, the TCRbeta library received unique molecular identifiers. TCRdb passed the PCR reads through MiXCR, listing each CDR3 protein once. The sample holds about 230,000 distinct CDR3 sequences, about 12% seen once. The sequence derives from a human donor who donated a stem cell graft to a child with acute lymphoblastic leukemia. V usage is TRBV27 and J usage is TRBJ1-2, with 12 bases that match TRBD1. This sample comprised PBMCs from the stem cell graft donor, obtained from the stem cell graft. The CDR3 reads CASSPGTGGVDSYGYTF. CDR3 coding DNA: TGTGCCAGCAGTCCGGGGACAGGGGGCGTCGACAGCTATGGCTACACCTTC.